The source of this T cell receptor (beta chain) is a study of OX40 agonist ivuxolimab in advanced cancers. Across the whole study: The diagnoses of dose-escalation patients were hepatocellular carcinoma, melanoma, renal cell or head and neck cancer. Regarding the study as a whole: CD4+ T cells averaged fewer expanded clones than CD8+ T cells.

This clone was seen only once. Its antigen is not known. Clones were sequenced by immunoSEQ multiplex PCR, and TCRdb holds only the in-frame ones, with some missing. The sample contains roughly 60,000 clones, about 90% of which appear only once. Germline assignment: CDR1 MNHEY and CDR2 SVGAGI. V was cut by 6 bases and J by 1 base, with 7 bases left in between. There are 14 residues in the CDR3. The clonotype originates from an adult with an advanced solid tumor such as melanoma, head and neck, liver or kidney cancer. The chain links TRBV6-5 to TRBJ2-6; no reliable D call. This specimen consisted of CD4+ or CD8+ T cells sorted from blood, obtained in a trial of the OX40 agonist ivuxolimab. For the CDR3, the DNA is TGTGCCAGCAGCCTAGAGTCTGGGGCCAACGTCCTGACTTTC. As protein: CASSLESGANVLTF.